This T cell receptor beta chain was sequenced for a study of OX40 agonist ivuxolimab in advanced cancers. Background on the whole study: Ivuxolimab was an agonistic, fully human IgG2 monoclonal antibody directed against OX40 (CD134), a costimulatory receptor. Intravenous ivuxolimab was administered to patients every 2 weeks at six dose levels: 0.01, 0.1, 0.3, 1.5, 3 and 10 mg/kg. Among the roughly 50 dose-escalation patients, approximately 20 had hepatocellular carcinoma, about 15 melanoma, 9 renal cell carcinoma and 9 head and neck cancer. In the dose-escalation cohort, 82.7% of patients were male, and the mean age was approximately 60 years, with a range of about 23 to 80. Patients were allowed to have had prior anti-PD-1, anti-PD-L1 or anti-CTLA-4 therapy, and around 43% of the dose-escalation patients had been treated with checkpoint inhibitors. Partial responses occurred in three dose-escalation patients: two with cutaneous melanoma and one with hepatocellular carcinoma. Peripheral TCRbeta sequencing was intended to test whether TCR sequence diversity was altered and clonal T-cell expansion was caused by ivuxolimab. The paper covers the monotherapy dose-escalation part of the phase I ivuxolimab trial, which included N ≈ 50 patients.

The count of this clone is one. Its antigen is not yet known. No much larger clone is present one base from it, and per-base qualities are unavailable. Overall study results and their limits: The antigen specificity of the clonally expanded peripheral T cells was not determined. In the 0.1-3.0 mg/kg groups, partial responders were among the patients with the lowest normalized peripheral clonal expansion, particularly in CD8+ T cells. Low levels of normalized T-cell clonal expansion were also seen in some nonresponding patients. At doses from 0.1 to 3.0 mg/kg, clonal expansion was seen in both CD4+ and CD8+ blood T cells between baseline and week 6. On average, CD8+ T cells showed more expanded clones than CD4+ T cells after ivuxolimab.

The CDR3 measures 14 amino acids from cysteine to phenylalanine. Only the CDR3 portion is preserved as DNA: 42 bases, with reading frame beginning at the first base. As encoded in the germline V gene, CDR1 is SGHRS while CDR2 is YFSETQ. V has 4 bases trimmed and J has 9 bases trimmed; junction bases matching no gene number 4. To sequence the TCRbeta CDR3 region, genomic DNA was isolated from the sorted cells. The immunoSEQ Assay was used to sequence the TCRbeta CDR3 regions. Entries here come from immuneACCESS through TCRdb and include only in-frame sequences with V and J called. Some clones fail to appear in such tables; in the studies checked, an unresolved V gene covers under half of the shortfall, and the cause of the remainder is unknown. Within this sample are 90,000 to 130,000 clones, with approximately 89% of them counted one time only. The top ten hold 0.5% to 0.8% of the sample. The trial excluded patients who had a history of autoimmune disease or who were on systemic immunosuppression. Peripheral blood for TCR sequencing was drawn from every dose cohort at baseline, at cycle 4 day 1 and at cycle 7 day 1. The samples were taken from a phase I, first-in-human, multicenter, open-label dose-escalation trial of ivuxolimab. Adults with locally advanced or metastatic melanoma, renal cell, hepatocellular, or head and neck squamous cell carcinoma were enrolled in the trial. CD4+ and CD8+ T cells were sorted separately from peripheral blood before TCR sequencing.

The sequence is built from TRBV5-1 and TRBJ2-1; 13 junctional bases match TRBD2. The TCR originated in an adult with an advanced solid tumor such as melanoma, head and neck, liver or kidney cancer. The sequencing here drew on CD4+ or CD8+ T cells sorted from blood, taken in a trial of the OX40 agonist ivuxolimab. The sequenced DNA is TGCGCCAGCAGCCTCGGGACTAGCGGGATTGAGCAGTTCTTC. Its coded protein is CASSLGTSGIEQFF.